The 18 T cell receptor beta chains reported below all come from one sample, sequenced in a study of T cell responses to AZD1222 COVID-19 vaccine. The assay was immunoSEQ multiplex PCR, and TCRdb's table has in-frame clones only and misses some. Of about 170,000 clones in the sample, approximately 92% are singletons; the top ten hold approximately 6.9%. The sample in question was peripheral blood, obtained on day 0 of AZD1222 vaccination. The receptors were gathered from an adult in good health.

This chain connects TRBV11-3 to TRBJ2-2, with 11 positions matching TRBD2. The trim removed 4 bases at V and 7 bases at J, leaving 17 bases unmatched. Germline V lookup: CDR1 SGHNT, CDR2 YENEEA. The CDR3 runs 19 residues. This chain's CDR3 is CASSSPSSGGHYSIGELFF. In DNA, the CDR3 is TGTGCCAGCAGCTCCCCCTCTAGCGGGGGGCACTACTCCATCGGGGAGCTGTTTTTT.

J is TRBJ2-3 and V is TRBV28, with 7 nucleotides matching TRBD2. The V gene's germline CDR1 is MDHEN and CDR2 SYDVKM. The CDR3 loop spans 15 amino acids. The J segment lost 2 bases and the V segment lost 6 bases, leaving 8 bases of the junction unmatched. The CDR3 DNA follows: TGTGCCAGCAGCCCTAAGCGGGGACTCACAGATACGCAGTATTTT. This sequence encodes CASSPKRGLTDTQYF.

The chain employs TRBV5-1 and TRBJ1-5; the match to TRBD1 covers 8 bases. The V and J ends lost 4 bases and 6 bases, in that order; junction bases with no gene match: 3. The length of the CDR3 is 13 residues. CDR1 SGHRS and CDR2 YFSETQ come from the germline V gene. CDR3 region: CASSADRGQPQHF. The CDR3 DNA reads TGCGCCAGCAGCGCCGACAGGGGTCAGCCCCAGCATTTT. Drawing the rest from reference TRBV5-1 and TRBJ1-5, the complete variable domain is KAGVTQTPRYLIKTRGQQVTLSCSPISGHRSVSWYQQTPGQGLQFLFEYFSETQRNKGNFPGRFSGRQFSNSRSEMNVSTLELGDSALYLCASSADRGQPQHFGDGTRLSIL.

This chain uses TRBV12-5 with TRBJ1-3; maybe TRBD1 (5 bases). CDR1 LGHNT and CDR2 FRNRAP come from the germline V gene. With 4 bases removed from V and 4 bases from J, the gap between germline ends came to 8 bases. The CDR3 is 13 amino acids. The DNA of the CDR3 is TGTGCTAGTGGTTCAGGGTCCGGAAACACCATATATTTT. Translation gives CASGSGSGNTIYF.

The chain is built from TRBV18 and TRBJ2-1, with D perhaps TRBD2 (7 bases). Trimming took off 2 bases at V and 1 base at J, with 12 bases between the two ends. Germline V gives CDR1 KGHSH, CDR2 LQKENI. This CDR3 is 16 amino acids long. As DNA, the CDR3 is TGTGCCAGCTCACCAGGTCGGGGGGCTTCCTACAATGAGCAGTTCTTC. Its protein product is CASSPGRGASYNEQFF.

V is TRBV7-9 and J is TRBJ2-1, with 8 bases fitting TRBD2. V gave up 3 bases and J gave up 9 bases; unmatched junction bases: 10. This CDR3 has 15 residues. CDR1 and CDR2 from the germline V gene are SEHNR and FQNEAQ (reference sequence). CDR3 in DNA: TGTGCCAGCAGCTTGGAAGCGGGGGCCGTGGGTGAGCAGTTCTTC. Its translation: CASSLEAGAVGEQFF.

This chain joins TRBV4-1 and TRBJ1-4; D perhaps matches TRBD1 (5 bases). This CDR3 has 18 amino acids. Trimming took 2 bases from V and 2 from J, leaving 18 bases between them. Germline V gene data show CDR1 as MGHRA and CDR2 as YSYEKL. The CDR3 nucleotides are TGCGCCAGCAGCCAATTTATCGGGACTCCTCTCACTAATGAAAAACTGTTTTTT. It translates to CASSQFIGTPLTNEKLFF.

The gene calls are TRBV16 and TRBJ1-4; D is uncertain. CDR1 KGHSY and CDR2 FQNENV come from the germline V gene. The CDR3 spans 15 residues. V lost 0 bases to trimming and J lost 3 bases, with 8 bases between them. The CDR3 region has the DNA TGTGCCAGCAGCCAATCAGGAGGGTCTAATGAAAAACTGTTTTTT. Translating gives CASSQSGGSNEKLFF. Based on the CDR3 plus reference TRBV16 and TRBJ1-4, the full variable domain is GEEVAQTPKHLVRGEGQKAKLYCAPIKGHSYVFWYQQVLKNEFKFLISFQNENVFDETGMPKERFSAKCLPNSPCSLEIQATKLEDSAVYFCASSQSGGSNEKLFFGSGTQLSVL.

The chain links TRBV19 to TRBJ2-3, with TRBD1 matching over 7 bases. Trimming at V came to 3 bases and at J to 7 bases, leaving 4 bases not matched to a gene. Germline V lookup: CDR1 LNHDA, CDR2 SQIVND (reference sequence). The CDR3 contains 13 residues. This CDR3 is CASSMGRGNTQYF. In nucleotides, the CDR3 is TGTGCCAGTAGTATGGGCAGGGGGAATACGCAGTATTTT. The full variable domain, in which reference TRBV19 and TRBJ2-3 provide the parts outside the CDR3, is DGGITQSPKYLFRKEGQNVTLSCEQNLNHDAMYWYRQDPGQGLRLIYYSQIVNDFQKGDIAEGYSVSREKKESFPLTVTSAQKNPTAFYLCASSMGRGNTQYFGPGTRLTVL.

The sample holds one count of this clone. V is TRBV20-1 and J is TRBJ2-3; D is ambiguous. The V end lost 3 bases, the J end lost 2 bases, and 9 bases lay between the germline ends. The CDR3 loop spans 13 amino acids. Looked up from germline, CDR1 is DFQATT and CDR2 is SNEGSKA (reference sequence). The DNA for the CDR3 is TGCAGTGCTAGTCGGACCTCCACAGATACGCAGTATTTT. The encoded protein is CSASRTSTDTQYF.

As DNA, the CDR3 is TGTGCCAGCAGTTCACGGGACAGGGAAGATACGCAGTATTTT. Amino acid sequence: CASSSRDREDTQYF. The gene calls are TRBV6-5 and TRBJ2-3; 9 bases map to TRBD1. There are 14 residues in the CDR3. CDR1 and CDR2 (germline): MNHEY, SVGAGI. The V segment lost 4 bases and the J segment 5 bases; nucleotides outside the gene matches: 4.

The genes are TRBV4-3 and TRBJ2-5; 8 bases fit TRBD1. Trimming cost V 4 bases and J 5 bases; bases outside gene matches: 6. This CDR3 region has 14 residues. Germline CDR1 reads LGHNA; CDR2 reads YSLEER. In nucleotides, the CDR3 is TGCGCCAGCAGCCGTCGGACAGGGTCGGAGACCCAGTACTTC. This translates into CASSRRTGSETQYF.

This chain links TRBV29-1 with TRBJ1-1; D unresolved. This CDR3 region has 13 residues. Trimming pared 4 bases from V and 1 base from J, leaving 10 bases between. In germline, CDR1 is SQVTM, CDR2 ANQGSEA. The CDR3 spells CSVGHRSNTEAFF. CDR3 sequence (DNA): TGCAGCGTTGGACACAGATCGAACACTGAAGCTTTCTTT.

The CDR3 region is CSAADSSYEQYF. For the CDR3, the DNA is TGCAGCGCGGCGGACAGCTCCTACGAGCAGTACTTC. V usage is TRBV29-1 and J usage is TRBJ2-7; D perhaps matches TRBD1 (6 bases). V lost 7 bases to trimming and J lost 0 bases, with 10 bases between them. Germline V CDR1 and CDR2: SQVTM, ANQGSEA. This CDR3 comprises 12 residues.

The chain carries TRBV7-8 and TRBJ2-3; D is perhaps TRBD1 (7 bases). CDR3 length: 15 residues. V shed 0 bases and J shed 3 bases, with 10 bases lying between them. Germline V lookup: CDR1 SGHVS, CDR2 FQNEAQ. The CDR3: CASSLAPGGTDTQYF. Written as DNA, the CDR3 is TGTGCCAGCAGCTTAGCTCCAGGGGGGACAGATACGCAGTATTTT.

This clone was counted between two and nine times. The chain couples TRBV4-1 to TRBJ2-1, with D possibly TRBD1 on 6 matching bases. The CDR3 runs to 16 residues. Germline V gives CDR1 MGHRA, CDR2 YSYEKL. V gave up 0 bases and J gave up 0 bases, with 9 bases separating them. As DNA, the CDR3 is TGCGCCAGCAGCCAAGAACAGGGCAGCTCCTACAATGAGCAGTTCTTC. Translated: CASSQEQGSSYNEQFF.

In DNA, the CDR3 is TGCAGTGCCACTCTAGACTACGAGCAGTACTTC. Amino acids: CSATLDYEQYF. The rearrangement joins TRBV20-1 to TRBJ2-7; no firm D call. Germline loops: CDR1 DFQATT, CDR2 SNEGSKA (reference sequence). Trimming removed 6 bases from V and 3 bases from J, with 9 bases in between. The CDR3 is 11 amino acids.

This sequence joins TRBV18 and TRBJ2-2; 11 bases fit TRBD2. Losses at the gene ends were 2 bases for V and 3 bases for J; bases not matched to a gene: 5. CDR1 and CDR2 (germline): KGHSH, LQKENI. This CDR3 spans 17 amino acids. CDR3 nucleotide sequence: TGTGCCAGCTCACCATCTAGCGGGGGGACCTACACCGGGGAGCTGTTTTTT. This encodes CASSPSSGGTYTGELFF.